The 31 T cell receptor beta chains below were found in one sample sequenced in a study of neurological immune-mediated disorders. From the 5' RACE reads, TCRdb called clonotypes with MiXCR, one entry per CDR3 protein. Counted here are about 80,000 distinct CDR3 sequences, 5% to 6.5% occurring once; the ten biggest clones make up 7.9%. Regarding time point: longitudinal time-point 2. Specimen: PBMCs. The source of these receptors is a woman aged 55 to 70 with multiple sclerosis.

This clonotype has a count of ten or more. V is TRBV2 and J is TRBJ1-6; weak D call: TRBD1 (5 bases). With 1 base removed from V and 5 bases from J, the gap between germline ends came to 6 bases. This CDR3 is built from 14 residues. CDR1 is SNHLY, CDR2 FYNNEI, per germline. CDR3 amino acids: CASSEGGDNSPLHF. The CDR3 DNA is TGTGCCAGCAGTGAAGGGGGGGATAATTCACCCCTCCACTTT.

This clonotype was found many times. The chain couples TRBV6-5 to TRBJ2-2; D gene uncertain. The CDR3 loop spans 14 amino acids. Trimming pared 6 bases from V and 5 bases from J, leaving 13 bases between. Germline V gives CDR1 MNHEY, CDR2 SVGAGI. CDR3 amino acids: CASSVQRWTGELFF. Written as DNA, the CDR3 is TGTGCCAGCAGCGTACAGCGTTGGACCGGGGAGCTGTTTTTT.

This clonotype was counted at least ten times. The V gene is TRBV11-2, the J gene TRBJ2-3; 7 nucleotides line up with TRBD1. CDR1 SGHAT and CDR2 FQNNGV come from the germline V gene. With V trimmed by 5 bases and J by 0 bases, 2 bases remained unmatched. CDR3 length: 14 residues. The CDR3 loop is CASSEGASTDTQYF. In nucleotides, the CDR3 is TGTGCCAGCAGCGAGGGGGCTAGCACAGATACGCAGTATTTT.

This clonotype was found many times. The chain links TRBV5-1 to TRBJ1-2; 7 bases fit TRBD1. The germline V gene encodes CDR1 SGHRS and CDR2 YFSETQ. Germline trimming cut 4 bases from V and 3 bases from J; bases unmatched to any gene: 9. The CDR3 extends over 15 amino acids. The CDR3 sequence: CASSGGTDNYYGYTF. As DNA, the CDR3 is TGCGCCAGCAGCGGCGGGACAGATAATTACTATGGCTACACCTTC.

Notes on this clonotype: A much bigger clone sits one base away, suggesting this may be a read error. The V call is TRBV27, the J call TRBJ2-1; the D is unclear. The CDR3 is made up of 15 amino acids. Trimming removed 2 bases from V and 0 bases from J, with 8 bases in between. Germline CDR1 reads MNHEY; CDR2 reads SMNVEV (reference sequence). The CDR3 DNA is TGTGCCAGCAGTTTAAGGAAGGCCTCCTACAATGAGCAGTTCTTC. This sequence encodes CASSLRKASYNEQFF.

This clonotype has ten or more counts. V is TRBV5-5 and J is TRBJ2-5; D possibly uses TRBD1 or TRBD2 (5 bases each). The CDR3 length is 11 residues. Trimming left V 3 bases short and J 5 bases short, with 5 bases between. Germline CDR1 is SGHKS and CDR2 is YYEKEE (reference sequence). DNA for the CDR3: TGTGCCAGCAGCTGGGGGGAGACCCAGTACTTC. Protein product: CASSWGETQYF. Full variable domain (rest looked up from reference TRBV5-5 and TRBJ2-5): DAGVTQSPTHLIKTRGQQVTLRCSPISGHKSVSWYQQVLGQGPQFIFQYYEKEERGRGNFPDRFSARQFPNYSSELNVNALLLGDSALYLCASSWGETQYFGPGTRLLVL.

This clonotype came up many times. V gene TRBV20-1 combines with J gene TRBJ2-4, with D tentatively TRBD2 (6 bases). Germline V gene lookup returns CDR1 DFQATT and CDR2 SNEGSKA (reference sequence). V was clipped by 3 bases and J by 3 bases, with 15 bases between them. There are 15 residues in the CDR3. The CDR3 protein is CSARGGWVGKNIQYF. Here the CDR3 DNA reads TGCAGTGCTAGGGGAGGATGGGTAGGCAAAAACATTCAGTACTTC.

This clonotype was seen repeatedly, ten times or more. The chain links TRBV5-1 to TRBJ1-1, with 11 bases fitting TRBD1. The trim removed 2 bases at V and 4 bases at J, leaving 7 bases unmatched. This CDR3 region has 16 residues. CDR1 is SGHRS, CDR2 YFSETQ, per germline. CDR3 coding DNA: TGCGCCAGCAGCTTCTGGCCGGGACAGGGGGGCACTGAAGCTTTCTTT. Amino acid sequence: CASSFWPGQGGTEAFF.

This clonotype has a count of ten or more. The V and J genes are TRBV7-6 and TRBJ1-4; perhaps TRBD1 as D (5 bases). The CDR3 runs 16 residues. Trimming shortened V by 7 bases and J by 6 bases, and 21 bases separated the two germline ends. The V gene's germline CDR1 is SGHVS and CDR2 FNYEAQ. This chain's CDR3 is CASTTLTTDTDEKLFF. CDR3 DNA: TGTGCCAGCACCACATTGACGACAGACACGGATGAAAAACTGTTTTTT. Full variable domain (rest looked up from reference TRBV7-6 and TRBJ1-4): GAGVSQSPRYKVTKRGQDVALRCDPISGHVSLYWYRQALGQGPEFLTYFNYEAQQDKSGLPNDRFSAERPEGSISTLTIQRTEQRDSAMYRCASTTLTTDTDEKLFFGSGTQLSVL.

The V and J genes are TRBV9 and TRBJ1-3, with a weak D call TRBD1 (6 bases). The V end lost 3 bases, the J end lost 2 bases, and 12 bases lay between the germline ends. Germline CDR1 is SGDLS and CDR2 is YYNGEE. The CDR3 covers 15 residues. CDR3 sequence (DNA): TGTGCCAGCAGCGATCAGGGGACTGCTGGAAACACCATATATTTT. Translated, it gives CASSDQGTAGNTIYF.

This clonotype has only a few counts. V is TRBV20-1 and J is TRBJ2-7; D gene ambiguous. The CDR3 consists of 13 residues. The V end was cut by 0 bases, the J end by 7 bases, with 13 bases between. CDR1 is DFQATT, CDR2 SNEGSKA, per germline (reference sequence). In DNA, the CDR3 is TGCAGTGCTAGAGATCGGGCCTCCCGGGAGCAGTACTTC. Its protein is CSARDRASREQYF.

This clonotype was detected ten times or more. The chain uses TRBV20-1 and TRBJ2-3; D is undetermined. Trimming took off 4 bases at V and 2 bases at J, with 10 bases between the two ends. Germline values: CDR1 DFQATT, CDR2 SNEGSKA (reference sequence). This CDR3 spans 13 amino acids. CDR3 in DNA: TGCAGTGCTACACAACACGACACAGATACGCAGTATTTT. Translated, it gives CSATQHDTDTQYF.

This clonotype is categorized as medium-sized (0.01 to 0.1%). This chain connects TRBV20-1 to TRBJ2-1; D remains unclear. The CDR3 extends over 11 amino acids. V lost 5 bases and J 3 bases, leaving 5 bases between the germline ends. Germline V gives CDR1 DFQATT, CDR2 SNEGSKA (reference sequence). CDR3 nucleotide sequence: TGCAGTGCTGAGAGCTACAATGAGCAGTTCTTC. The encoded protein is CSAESYNEQFF.

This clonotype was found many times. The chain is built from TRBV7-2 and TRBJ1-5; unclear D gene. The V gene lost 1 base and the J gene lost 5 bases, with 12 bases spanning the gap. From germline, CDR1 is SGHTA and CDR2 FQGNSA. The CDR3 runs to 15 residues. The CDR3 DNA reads TGTGCCAGCAGCTTAGTCCGGGAGGTTTATCAGCCCCAGCATTTT. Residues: CASSLVREVYQPQHF.

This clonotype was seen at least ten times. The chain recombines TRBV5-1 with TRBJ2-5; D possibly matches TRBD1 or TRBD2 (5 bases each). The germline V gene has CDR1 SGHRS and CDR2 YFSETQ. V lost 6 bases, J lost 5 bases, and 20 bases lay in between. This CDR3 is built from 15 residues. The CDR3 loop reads CASNEGRASRETQYF. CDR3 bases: TGCGCCAGCAACGAGGGCAGGGCGTCTCGGGAGACCCAGTACTTC.

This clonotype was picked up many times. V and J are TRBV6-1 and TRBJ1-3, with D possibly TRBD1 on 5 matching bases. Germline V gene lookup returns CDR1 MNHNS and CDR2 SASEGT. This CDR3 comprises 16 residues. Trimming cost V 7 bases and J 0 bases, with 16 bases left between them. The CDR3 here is CASTRIRDLSGNTIYF. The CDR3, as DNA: TGTGCCAGCACCCGAATCCGGGACCTCTCTGGAAACACCATATATTTT.

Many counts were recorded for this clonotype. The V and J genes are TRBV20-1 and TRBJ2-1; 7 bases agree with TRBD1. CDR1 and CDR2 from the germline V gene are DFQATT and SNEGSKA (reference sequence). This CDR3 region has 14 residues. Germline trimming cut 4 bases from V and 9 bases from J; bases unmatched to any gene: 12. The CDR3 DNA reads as TGCAGTGCTACACAGGGGAATACATTTGGTGAGCAGTTCTTC. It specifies CSATQGNTFGEQFF.

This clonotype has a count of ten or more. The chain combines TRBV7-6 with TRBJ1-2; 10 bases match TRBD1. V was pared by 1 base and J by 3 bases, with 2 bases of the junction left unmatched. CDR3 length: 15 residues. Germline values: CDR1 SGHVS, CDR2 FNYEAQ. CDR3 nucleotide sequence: TGTGCCAGCAGCTTAGAGGGACAGGGGTACTATGGCTACACCTTC. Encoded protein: CASSLEGQGYYGYTF.

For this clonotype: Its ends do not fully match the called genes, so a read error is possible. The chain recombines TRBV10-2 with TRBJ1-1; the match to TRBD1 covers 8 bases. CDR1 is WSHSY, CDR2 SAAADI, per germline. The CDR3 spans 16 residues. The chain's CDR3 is CASGPGQDFFNTGAFF. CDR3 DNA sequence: TGCGCCAGCGGCCCGGGACAGGACTTTTTTAACACTGGAGCTTTCTTT.

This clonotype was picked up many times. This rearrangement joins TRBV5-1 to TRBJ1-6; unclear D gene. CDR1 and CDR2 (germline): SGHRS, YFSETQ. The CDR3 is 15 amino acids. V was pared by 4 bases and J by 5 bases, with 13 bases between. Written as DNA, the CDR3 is TGCGCCAGCAGCGTGACTCATGGGAATAATTCACCCCTCCACTTT. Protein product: CASSVTHGNNSPLHF.

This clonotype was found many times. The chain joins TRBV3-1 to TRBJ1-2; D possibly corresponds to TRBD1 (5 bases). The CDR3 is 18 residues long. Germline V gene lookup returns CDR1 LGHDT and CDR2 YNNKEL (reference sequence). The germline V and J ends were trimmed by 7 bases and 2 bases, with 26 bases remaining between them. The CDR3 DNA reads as TGTGCCAGCACCTCAAAATTCTTTGGTCGACAGCCCAACTATGGCTACACCTTC. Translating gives CASTSKFFGRQPNYGYTF.

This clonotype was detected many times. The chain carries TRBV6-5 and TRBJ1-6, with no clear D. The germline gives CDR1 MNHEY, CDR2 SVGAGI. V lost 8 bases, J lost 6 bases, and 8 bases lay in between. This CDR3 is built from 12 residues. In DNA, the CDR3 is TGTGCCAGCGGGGTTGTTAATTCACCCCTCCACTTT. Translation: CASGVVNSPLHF.

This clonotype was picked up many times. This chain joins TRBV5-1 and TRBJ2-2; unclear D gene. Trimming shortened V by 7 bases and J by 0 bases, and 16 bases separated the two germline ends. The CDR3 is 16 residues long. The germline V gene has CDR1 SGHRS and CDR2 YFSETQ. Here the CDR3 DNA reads TGCGCCAGCCGAGAACAGTTCACCGCGAACACCGGGGAGCTGTTTTTT. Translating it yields CASREQFTANTGELFF.

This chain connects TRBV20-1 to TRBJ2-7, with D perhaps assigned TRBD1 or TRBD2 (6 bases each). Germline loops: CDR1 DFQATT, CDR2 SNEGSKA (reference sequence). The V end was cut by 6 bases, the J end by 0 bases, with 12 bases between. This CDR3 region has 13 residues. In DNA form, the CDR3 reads TGCAGTGCCACCCGGGGGCCCTCCTACGAGCAGTACTTC. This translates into CSATRGPSYEQYF.

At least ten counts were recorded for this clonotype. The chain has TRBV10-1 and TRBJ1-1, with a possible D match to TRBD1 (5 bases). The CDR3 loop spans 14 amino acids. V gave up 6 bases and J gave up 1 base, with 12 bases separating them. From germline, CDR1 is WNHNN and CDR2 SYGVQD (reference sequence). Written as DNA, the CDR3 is TGCGCCAGCAGCAATTTTCAGGGGAACACTGAAGCTTTCTTT. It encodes CASSNFQGNTEAFF.

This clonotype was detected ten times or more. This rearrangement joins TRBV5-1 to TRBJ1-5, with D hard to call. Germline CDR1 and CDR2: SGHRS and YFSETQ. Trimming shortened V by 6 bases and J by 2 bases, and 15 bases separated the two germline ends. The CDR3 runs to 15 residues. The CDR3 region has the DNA TGCGCCAGCAAACCGGGCCCGGAGGGCAATCAGCCCCAGCATTTT. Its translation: CASKPGPEGNQPQHF.

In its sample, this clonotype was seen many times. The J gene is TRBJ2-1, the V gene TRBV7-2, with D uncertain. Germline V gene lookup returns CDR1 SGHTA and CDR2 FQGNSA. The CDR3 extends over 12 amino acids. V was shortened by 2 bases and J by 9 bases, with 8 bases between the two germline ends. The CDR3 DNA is TGTGCCAGCAGCTTACAGAATCTTGAGCAGTTCTTC. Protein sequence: CASSLQNLEQFF. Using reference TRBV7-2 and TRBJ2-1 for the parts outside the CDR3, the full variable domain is GAGVSQSPSNKVTEKGKDVELRCDPISGHTALYWYRQSLGQGLEFLIYFQGNSAPDKSGLPSDRFSAERTGGSVSTLTIQRTQQEDSAVYLCASSLQNLEQFFGPGTRLTVL.

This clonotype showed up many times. Here the CDR3 DNA reads TGCAGTGCAGAAGGGACAGAAAGATCCTACGAGCAGTACTTC. The encoded protein is CSAEGTERSYEQYF. The chain couples TRBV20-1 to TRBJ2-7; TRBD1 matches at 7 bases. From germline, CDR1 is DFQATT and CDR2 SNEGSKA (reference sequence). The CDR3 has 14 residues. The J segment lost 1 base and the V segment lost 6 bases, leaving 9 bases of the junction unmatched.

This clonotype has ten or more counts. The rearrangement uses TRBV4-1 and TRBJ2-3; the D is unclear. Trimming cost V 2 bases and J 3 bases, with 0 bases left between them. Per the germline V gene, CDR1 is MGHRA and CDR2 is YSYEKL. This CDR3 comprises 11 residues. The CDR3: CASSQTDTQYF. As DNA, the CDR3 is TGCGCCAGCAGCCAAACAGATACGCAGTATTTT.

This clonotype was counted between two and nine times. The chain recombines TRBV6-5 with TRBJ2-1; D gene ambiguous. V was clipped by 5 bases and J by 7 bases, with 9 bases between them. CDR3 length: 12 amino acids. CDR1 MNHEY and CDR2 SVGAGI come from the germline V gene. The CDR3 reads CASSQRLNEQFF. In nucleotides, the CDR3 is TGTGCCAGCAGTCAGCGATTGAATGAGCAGTTCTTC.

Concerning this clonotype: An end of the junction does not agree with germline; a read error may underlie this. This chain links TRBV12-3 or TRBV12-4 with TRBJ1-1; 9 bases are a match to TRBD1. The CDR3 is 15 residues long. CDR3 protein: CASTEWRGQGPEAFF. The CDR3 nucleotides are TGCGCCAGCACCGAATGGCGGGGACAGGGCCCTGAAGCTTTCTTT.